Listed below are T cell receptor beta chains from one sample, sequenced in a study of T cells in narcolepsy. Produced via immunoSEQ multiplex PCR; TCRdb's table is partial and in-frame only. Altogether roughly 30,000 clones are present, around 84% being singletons, with the ten largest covering 2% to 2.5%. Input material: memory (CD45RA-) CD4+ T cells from blood. The origin of the receptors is a human donor in good health. Each CDR3 is given with its conserved first and last residue. The D gene is left open where the match is weak. Where a row states a size, it is once, few, many or the class of an expanded clone; other rows omit it.

cdr3_length,clone_size,v_call,j_call,d_call,cdr3_aa,cdr3_nt
14,few,TRBV5-1,TRBJ1-1,TRBD1,CASSTGQGTSEAFF,TGCGCCAGCAGCACCGGACAGGGGACATCAGAAGCTTTCTTT
12,once,TRBV6-1,TRBJ1-4,-,CASRITGGNPFF,TGTGCCAGCAGAATAACGGGGGGGAACCCGTTTTTT
11,-,TRBV5-1,TRBJ2-3,-,CASSFTDTQYF,TGCGCCAGCAGCTTCACAGATACGCAGTATTTT
15,-,TRBV18,TRBJ2-7,-,CASSPPRTETYEQYF,TGTGCCAGCTCACCTCCTCGGACGGAAACCTACGAGCAGTACTTC
12,-,TRBV6-1,TRBJ2-6,TRBD1,CASRDRGNVLTF,TGTGCCAGCCGGGACAGGGGAAACGTCCTGACTTTC
12,-,TRBV14,TRBJ2-5,-,CASSSSPETQYF,TGTGCCAGCAGCTCCTCACCAGAGACCCAGTACTTC
15,-,TRBV5-1,TRBJ2-1,-,CASRPLGGLDNEQFF,TGCGCCAGCAGGCCTTTGGGGGGACTCGACAATGAGCAGTTCTTC
16,-,TRBV5-6,TRBJ2-7,-,CASSLWAALVAYEQYF,TGTGCCAGCAGCCTCTGGGCTGCCCTTGTAGCCTACGAGCAGTACTTC
14,-,TRBV5-1,TRBJ2-5,-,CASRDTYRDETQYF,TGCGCCAGCAGAGACACATACAGGGACGAGACCCAGTACTTC
15,-,TRBV6-1,TRBJ2-1,TRBD2,CAGQSSGRSGNEQFF,TGTGCCGGACAATCTAGCGGGAGGTCGGGGAATGAGCAGTTCTTC
14,-,TRBV6-1,TRBJ2-7,-,CASSESGRGNEQYF,TGTGCCAGCAGTGAATCAGGCAGAGGCAACGAGCAGTACTTC
14,-,TRBV18,TRBJ1-5,-,CASSPPGGDQPQHF,TGTGCCAGCTCACCACCGGGAGGGGATCAGCCCCAGCATTTT
15,-,TRBV5-1,TRBJ2-2,-,CASSLAPGNTGELFF,TGCGCCAGCAGCTTGGCCCCGGGTAACACCGGGGAGCTGTTTTTT
15,once,TRBV28,TRBJ1-4,TRBD1,CASRNRGSTNEKLFF,TGTGCCAGCAGAAACAGGGGCTCAACTAATGAAAAACTGTTTTTT
14,-,TRBV19,TRBJ2-6,-,CASSRDSGANVLTF,TGTGCCAGTAGCAGGGACTCTGGGGCCAACGTCCTGACTTTC
16,-,TRBV2,TRBJ2-2,-,CASSDRLVSFSGELFF,TGTGCCAGCAGTGATCGGCTAGTTTCATTCTCCGGGGAGCTGTTTTTT
17,once,TRBV15,TRBJ2-7,-,CATSRDNLGEPGYEQYF,TGTGCCACCAGCAGAGATAATCTTGGGGAGCCAGGCTACGAGCAGTACTTC
13,-,TRBV6-1,TRBJ2-1,TRBD2,CARGRTSGNEQFF,TGTGCCAGGGGGAGGACTAGCGGGAATGAGCAGTTCTTC
13,few,TRBV10-3,TRBJ1-4,TRBD1,CAIRGQGSEKLFF,TGTGCCATCCGCGGACAGGGGAGTGAAAAACTGTTTTTT
14,-,TRBV19,TRBJ1-1,-,CASTSRPSNTEAFF,TGTGCCAGTACCTCCCGTCCCTCGAACACTGAAGCTTTCTTT
15,-,TRBV9,TRBJ2-1,-,CASSVSGGPHNEQFF,TGTGCCAGCAGCGTTTCAGGGGGGCCACACAATGAGCAGTTCTTC
14,-,TRBV19,TRBJ2-7,-,CASSTSASSYEQYF,TGTGCCAGTAGTACTAGCGCGAGCTCCTACGAGCAGTACTTC
13,few,TRBV6-4,TRBJ1-1,-,CASSAGEKTEAFF,TGTGCCAGCAGTGCGGGTGAGAAGACTGAAGCTTTCTTT
16,-,TRBV5-5,TRBJ2-5,TRBD2,CASSLGGLAGAETQYF,TGTGCCAGCAGCTTGGGAGGACTAGCGGGTGCCGAGACCCAGTACTTC
17,once,TRBV5-1,TRBJ2-1,TRBD2,CASSRTTSGNSYNEQFF,TGCGCCAGCAGCCGGACCACTAGCGGAAACTCCTACAATGAGCAGTTCTTC
13,-,TRBV6-6,TRBJ2-7,TRBD1,CASGTGQNYEQYF,TGTGCCAGTGGGACGGGACAGAACTACGAGCAGTACTTC
12,-,TRBV30,TRBJ1-1,-,CACNQGNTEAFF,TGTGCCTGCAACCAGGGGAACACTGAAGCTTTCTTT
14,few,TRBV6-5,TRBJ2-7,-,CASSPTGSSYEQYF,TGTGCCAGCAGCCCCACAGGGAGCTCCTACGAGCAGTACTTC
14,-,TRBV5-5,TRBJ1-1,-,CASSRSYQNTEAFF,TGTGCCAGCAGCCGGTCTTACCAGAACACTGAAGCTTTCTTT
13,-,TRBV29-1,TRBJ2-5,TRBD1,CSGSGQGKRTQYF,TGCAGCGGCTCGGGACAGGGGAAGAGGACCCAGTACTTC
13,-,TRBV6-5,TRBJ1-2,-,CASRRQAGYGYTF,TGTGCCAGCAGGAGACAGGCTGGTTATGGCTACACCTTC
14,-,TRBV6-1,TRBJ1-1,-,CASRPSDRWTEAFF,TGTGCCAGCAGGCCCTCGGACAGATGGACTGAAGCTTTCTTT
14,-,TRBV6-1,TRBJ2-7,TRBD1,CASSRDRVTYEQYF,TGTGCCAGCAGCCGGGACAGGGTAACCTACGAGCAGTACTTC
15,-,TRBV7-9,TRBJ1-3,-,CASSFAAGSGNTIYF,TGTGCCAGCAGCTTTGCGGCAGGCTCTGGAAACACCATATATTTT
15,-,TRBV6-6,TRBJ1-4,-,CASSYSGGLNEKLFF,TGTGCCAGCAGTTACTCAGGGGGATTAAATGAAAAACTGTTTTTT
14,once,TRBV7-6,TRBJ1-5,-,CASSPFNLSQPQHF,TGTGCCAGCAGCCCCTTCAATCTCAGTCAGCCCCAGCATTTT
17,-,TRBV11-3,TRBJ2-2,TRBD2,CASSLGLAGVRAGELFF,TGTGCCAGCAGCTTAGGGCTAGCGGGAGTTCGTGCCGGGGAGCTGTTTTTT
12,-,TRBV19,TRBJ2-1,-,CASSGWNNEQFF,TGTGCCAGTTCGGGGTGGAACAATGAGCAGTTCTTC
16,-,TRBV14,TRBJ2-2,TRBD1,CASSARQGASTGELFF,TGTGCCAGCAGCGCACGACAGGGGGCAAGCACCGGGGAGCTGTTTTTT
19,few,TRBV6-1,TRBJ2-1,-,CASSVSPYPVGLSYNEQFF,TGTGCCAGCAGTGTATCTCCCTACCCCGTAGGACTATCCTACAATGAGCAGTTCTTC
18,-,TRBV19,TRBJ2-3,-,CASSAIPQGGRVTDTQYF,TGTGCCAGTAGTGCAATTCCACAGGGGGGGCGCGTCACAGATACGCAGTATTTT
12,-,TRBV5-4,TRBJ2-5,-,CASSAQEETQYF,TGTGCCAGCAGCGCCCAGGAGGAGACCCAGTACTTC
16,-,TRBV5-4,TRBJ2-1,-,CASSLARLSSYNEQFF,TGTGCCAGCAGCTTGGCCCGCCTCAGCTCCTACAATGAGCAGTTCTTC
15,-,TRBV19,TRBJ1-4,-,CASSSYSDLNEKLFF,TGTGCCAGTAGTTCTTACTCAGACCTGAATGAAAAACTGTTTTTT
14,-,TRBV5-1,TRBJ1-2,TRBD1,CASSEDRGEYGYTF,TGCGCCAGCAGCGAGGACAGGGGAGAATATGGCTACACCTTC
14,-,TRBV29-1,TRBJ1-1,-,CSVVEGAMNTEAFF,TGCAGCGTTGTTGAAGGGGCCATGAACACTGAAGCTTTCTTT
14,-,TRBV11-3,TRBJ1-2,TRBD1,CASSSSDRVDGYTF,TGTGCCAGCAGCTCCTCGGACAGGGTTGATGGCTACACCTTC
16,-,TRBV18,TRBJ2-2,TRBD2,CASSGGTSGGPGELFF,TGTGCCAGCTCTGGAGGGACTAGCGGGGGACCCGGGGAGCTGTTTTTT
17,-,TRBV29-1,TRBJ2-7,-,CSASGPALTQLSYEQYF,TGCAGCGCGTCGGGGCCTGCCCTAACACAACTCTCGTACGAGCAGTACTTC
13,-,TRBV6-1,TRBJ1-2,-,CASSVEGDYGYTF,TGTGCCAGCAGTGTTGAAGGAGACTATGGCTACACCTTC
14,-,TRBV7-2,TRBJ1-3,-,CASSSVLSGNTIYF,TGTGCCAGCAGCTCGGTTCTCTCTGGAAACACCATATATTTT
15,-,TRBV19,TRBJ2-7,TRBD2,CASSIELAGDYEQYF,TGTGCCAGTAGTATAGAGCTAGCGGGAGACTACGAGCAGTACTTC
12,-,TRBV6-6,TRBJ2-3,-,CASAPGVDTQYF,TGTGCCAGTGCCCCTGGGGTAGATACGCAGTATTTT
13,few,TRBV6-4,TRBJ1-2,-,CASSDSAGYGYTF,TGTGCCAGCAGTGACTCGGCAGGCTATGGCTACACCTTC
15,-,TRBV18,TRBJ2-7,-,CASSPTDSSSYEQYF,TGTGCCAGCTCACCAACGGACTCATCTAGCTACGAGCAGTACTTC